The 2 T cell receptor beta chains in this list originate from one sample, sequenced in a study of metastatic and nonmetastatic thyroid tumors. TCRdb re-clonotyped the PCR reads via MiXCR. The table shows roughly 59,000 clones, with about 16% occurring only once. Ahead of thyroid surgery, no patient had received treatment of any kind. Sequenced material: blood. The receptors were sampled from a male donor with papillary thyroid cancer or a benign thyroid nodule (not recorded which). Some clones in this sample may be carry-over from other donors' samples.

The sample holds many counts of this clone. The CDR3: CASSRQGGNTEAFF. The CDR3 DNA sequence: TGTGCCAGCAGCCGCCAAGGGGGGAACACTGAAGCTTTCTTT. V is TRBV9 and J is TRBJ1-1; the D gene is possibly TRBD1 (6 bases). CDR1 and CDR2 from the germline V gene are SGDLS and YYNGEE. V was trimmed by 4 bases and J by 1 base, leaving 11 bases between them. The CDR3 loop spans 14 amino acids.

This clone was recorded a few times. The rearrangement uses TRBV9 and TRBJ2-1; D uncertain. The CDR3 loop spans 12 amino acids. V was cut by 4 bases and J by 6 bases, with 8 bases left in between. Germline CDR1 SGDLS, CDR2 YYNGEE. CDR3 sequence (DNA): TGTGCCAGCAGCTCCCTAACCAATGAGCAGTTCTTC. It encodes CASSSLTNEQFF. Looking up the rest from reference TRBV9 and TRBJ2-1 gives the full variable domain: DSGVTQTPKHLITATGQRVTLRCSPRSGDLSVYWYQQSLDQGLQFLIQYYNGEERAKGNILERFSAQQFPDLHSELNLSSLELGDSALYFCASSSLTNEQFFGPGTRLTVL.